These 8 T cell receptor beta chains share one sample of origin, sequenced in a study of T cell repertoires in cytomegalovirus infection. In TCRdb, the reads were re-called with MiXCR into one record per CDR3 protein. The sample has about 180,000 distinct CDR3 sequences; 14% are singletons. The sequencing sample was made of PBMCs. These receptors all come from a human donor in good health (CMV status not recorded). Some clones in this sample may be carry-over from other donors' samples.

This clonotype has a single count. The chain has TRBV5-1 and TRBJ2-7; 8 nucleotides match TRBD1. The V and J ends lost 4 bases and 5 bases, in that order; junction bases with no gene match: 8. The CDR3 totals 14 residues. From germline, CDR1 is SGHRS and CDR2 YFSETQ. The CDR3: CASSMDRVGHEQYF. As DNA, the CDR3 is TGCGCCAGCAGCATGGACAGGGTGGGACACGAGCAGTACTTC.

This clonotype was seen ten or more times. The chain employs TRBV7-2 and TRBJ2-1; no clear D. Trimming left V 2 bases short and J 0 bases short, with 8 bases between. Germline-derived CDR1 and CDR2 are SGHTA and FQGNSA. The CDR3 extends over 15 amino acids. Here the CDR3 reads CASSLKPLSYNEQFF. The CDR3, as DNA: TGTGCCAGCAGCTTAAAACCCCTCTCCTACAATGAGCAGTTCTTC.

This clonotype has at least ten counts. This chain joins TRBV10-3 and TRBJ2-7; D not resolved. V shed 0 bases and J shed 5 bases, with 5 bases lying between them. This CDR3 region has 12 residues. Germline V gives CDR1 ENHRY, CDR2 SYGVKD. The CDR3 region has the DNA TGTGCCATCAGTGAGTCATCTCACGAGCAGTACTTC. Amino acids: CAISESSHEQYF.

This clonotype was seen at least ten times. The rearrangement uses TRBV29-1 and TRBJ2-7; maybe TRBD2 (5 bases). Trimming cost V 7 bases and J 4 bases, with 17 bases left between them. CDR3 size: 13 residues. CDR1 SQVTM and CDR2 ANQGSEA come from the germline V gene. CDR3 sequence reads: CSARQAASYEQYF. The CDR3 DNA is TGCAGCGCCAGGCAAGCGGCGAGTTACGAGCAGTACTTC.

The sample holds many counts of this clonotype. V usage is TRBV7-6 and J usage is TRBJ1-5; no clear D. Germline CDR1 SGHVS, CDR2 FNYEAQ. CDR3 length equals 13 residues. Trimming removed 3 bases at V and 5 bases at J, with 8 bases between. DNA of the CDR3: TGTGCCAGCAGCTTTGGAGGCGATCAGCCCCAGCATTTT. Its protein product is CASSFGGDQPQHF.

This clonotype came up a few times. The CDR3 DNA follows: TGTGCCAGCAGACAGCAGGGGAGCGGGAACACTGAAGCTTTCTTT. Translating it yields CASRQQGSGNTEAFF. This chain uses TRBV7-9 with TRBJ1-1; tentative D call: TRBD1 (6 bases). With 6 bases removed from V and 1 base from J, the gap between germline ends came to 15 bases. Germline V gene data show CDR1 as SEHNR and CDR2 as FQNEAQ (reference sequence). The CDR3 covers 15 residues.

V gene TRBV29-1 combines with J gene TRBJ1-1; 8 nucleotides align to TRBD1. CDR3 length equals 13 residues. CDR1 SQVTM and CDR2 ANQGSEA come from the germline V gene. V gave up 3 bases and J gave up 5 bases; unmatched junction bases: 5. CDR3 region: CSVDTGTGTEAFF. DNA for the CDR3: TGCAGCGTTGATACCGGGACAGGTACTGAAGCTTTCTTT.

This clonotype was seen many times. The chain recombines TRBV20-1 with TRBJ2-1; D tentatively reads TRBD1 or TRBD2 (5 bases each). CDR1 is DFQATT and CDR2 is SNEGSKA in the germline V gene (reference sequence). The CDR3 sequence is 15 residues long. Deletions cut 6 bases from V and 4 bases from J, with 19 bases between. The CDR3, as DNA: TGCAGTGCCGGCCCGGGACGTACGAGGTACAATGAGCAGTTCTTC. Protein product: CSAGPGRTRYNEQFF.